One and the same sample provided the 7 T cell receptor beta chains below, sequenced in a study of blood T cell repertoires in COVID-19. Some clones are missing from TCRdb's copy, which holds only in-frame ones; the method was immunoSEQ multiplex PCR. The sample lists fewer than 350,000 clones; 85% were seen once. Sequencing was carried out using PBMCs or T cells enriched from blood (not recorded which). The receptor source for this set is a woman aged 50 to 65 who had recovered from COVID-19.

This clone has a handful of counts. CDR3 bases: TGTGCCAGCAGTTTGTGGTCAGGGGACACTGAAGCTTTCTTT. It yields the protein CASSLWSGDTEAFF. The chain joins TRBV27 to TRBJ1-1, with a tentative D call TRBD1 (6 bases). Germline V CDR1 and CDR2: MNHEY, SMNVEV (reference sequence). Trimming left V 3 bases short and J 3 bases short, with 11 bases between. The length of the CDR3 is 14 residues.

This sequence joins TRBV27 and TRBJ1-1, with D possibly being TRBD1 (5 bases). This CDR3 spans 14 amino acids. The germline V gene has CDR1 MNHEY and CDR2 SMNVEV (reference sequence). V lost 2 bases to trimming and J lost 1 base, with 8 bases between them. The CDR3 here is CASSLRQGNTEAFF. The CDR3 coding sequence is TGTGCCAGCAGTTTACGTCAGGGGAACACTGAAGCTTTCTTT.

This chain connects TRBV5-5 to TRBJ2-7; 7 bases are a match to TRBD1. This CDR3 is 13 amino acids long. Germline loops: CDR1 SGHKS, CDR2 YYEKEE (reference sequence). V was clipped by 4 bases and J by 5 bases; unmatched bases: 6. The CDR3 loop reads CASSDRVPNEQYF. In DNA, the CDR3 is TGTGCCAGCAGCGACAGGGTCCCCAACGAGCAGTACTTC.

V and J are TRBV5-6 and TRBJ1-6, with D possibly matching TRBD1 (5 bases). Looked up from germline, CDR1 is SGHDT and CDR2 is YYEEEE. The V end was cut by 9 bases, the J end by 4 bases, with 8 bases between. This CDR3 spans 12 amino acids. The CDR3 coding sequence is TGTGCCACAGGGCAGTATAATTCACCCCTCCACTTT. Translated, it gives CATGQYNSPLHF.

This clone was recorded only once. The chain combines TRBV15 with TRBJ1-5; D gene ambiguous. This CDR3 region has 13 residues. Deletions cut 1 base from V and 4 bases from J, with 5 bases between. Germline V CDR1 and CDR2: LNHNV, YYDKDF (reference sequence). The CDR3 nucleotides read TGTGCCACCAGCAGAGTGAGGAATCAGCCCCAGCATTTT. As protein: CATSRVRNQPQHF.

The chain has TRBV9 and TRBJ2-7; weak D call: TRBD1 (6 bases). Germline-derived CDR1 and CDR2 are SGDLS and YYNGEE. V was trimmed by 4 bases and J by 3 bases, leaving 11 bases between them. The CDR3 extends over 13 amino acids. The CDR3 coding sequence is TGTGCCAGCAGCCGAGGACAGCTCTACGAGCAGTACTTC. Translation: CASSRGQLYEQYF.

This clone was detected a few times. The chain couples TRBV2 to TRBJ2-2; TRBD1 aligns across 9 bases. Unmatched junction bases numbered 10, after V lost 8 bases and J lost 6 bases. The CDR3 contains 15 residues. Looked up from germline, CDR1 is SNHLY and CDR2 is FYNNEI. The CDR3 DNA is TGTGCCAGCTCTACCGGGACAGGGCGGTCCGGGGAGCTGTTTTTT. Translating it yields CASSTGTGRSGELFF.